The next 23 T cell receptor beta chains were all read from a single sample in a study of cytomegalovirus exposure and HLA in healthy donors. The PCR made use of 60 Vbeta and 13 Jbeta primers. Clones were read by immunoSEQ multiplex PCR, and TCRdb kept only the in-frame ones, dropping some. The sample yields some 180,000 clones, about 77% seen once. What was sequenced was PBMCs. These TCRs come from a woman under 40 in good health and CMV-seronegative.

V gene TRBV5-6 combines with J gene TRBJ1-2; tentatively, D is TRBD1 (5 bases). Germline loops: CDR1 SGHDT, CDR2 YYEEEE. V was shortened by 1 base and J by 1 base, with 14 bases between the two germline ends. This CDR3 has 16 amino acids. The CDR3 loop is CASSLKGQLRNYGYTF. The CDR3 coding sequence is TGTGCCAGCAGCTTGAAGGGGCAGCTTCGTAACTATGGCTACACCTTC.

The chain uses TRBV30 and TRBJ1-1; weak D call: TRBD1 (6 bases). CDR3 length: 16 residues. The germline V and J ends were trimmed by 0 bases and 8 bases, with 22 bases remaining between them. Germline values: CDR1 GTSNPN, CDR2 SVGIG (reference sequence). In DNA, the CDR3 is TGTGCCTGGAGTGTACGGGCCCCCCCAGGGGCCTGGGAAGCTTTCTTT. This gives the protein CAWSVRAPPGAWEAFF. The variable domain in full, with the rest retrieved from reference TRBV30 and TRBJ1-1, is SQTIHQWPATLVQPVGSPLSLECTVEGTSNPNLYWYRQAAGRGLQLLFYSVGIGQISSEVPQNLSASRPQDRQFILSSKKLLLSDSGFYLCAWSVRAPPGAWEAFFGQGTRLTVV.

The rearrangement uses TRBV27 and TRBJ2-7; TRBD1 matches at 9 bases. CDR3 size: 18 residues. Unmatched junction bases numbered 18, after V lost 6 bases and J lost 3 bases. Germline V gene data show CDR1 as MNHEY and CDR2 as SMNVEV (reference sequence). This CDR3 is CASSYTGTGTPLGYEQYF. DNA for the CDR3: TGTGCCAGCAGCTATACCGGGACAGGGACCCCCCTTGGCTACGAGCAGTACTTC.

This clone was seen only a few times. V gene TRBV19 combines with J gene TRBJ1-1; tentative D call: TRBD1 (5 bases). This CDR3 contains 17 residues. With 5 bases removed from V and 4 bases from J, the gap between germline ends came to 23 bases. Germline V gene data show CDR1 as LNHDA and CDR2 as SQIVND (reference sequence). CDR3 sequence reads: CASSLQPITQVGTEAFF. The CDR3, as DNA: TGTGCCAGTAGTCTTCAACCGATAACACAGGTGGGCACTGAAGCTTTCTTT.

The chain uses TRBV2 and TRBJ1-5; 7 bases line up with TRBD1. The CDR3 length is 16 residues. Germline values: CDR1 SNHLY, CDR2 FYNNEI. V lost 7 bases, J lost 6 bases, and 15 bases stayed unmatched. CDR3 residues: CASTFREQGKGQPQHF. As DNA, the CDR3 is TGTGCCAGCACCTTCCGGGAACAGGGGAAGGGTCAGCCCCAGCATTTT.

The chain employs TRBV7-9 and TRBJ2-7, with 8 bases aligning to TRBD1. V lost 5 bases to trimming and J lost 4 bases; unmatched junction nucleotides: 10. The CDR3 spans 15 residues. CDR1 is SEHNR and CDR2 is FQNEAQ in the germline V gene (reference sequence). The CDR3 loop reads CASSPPGTGDYEQYF. CDR3 nucleotide sequence: TGTGCCAGCAGCCCACCCGGGACAGGAGATTACGAGCAGTACTTC.

The chain couples TRBV4-1 to TRBJ2-1; 7 bases are a match to TRBD1. Losses at the gene ends were 0 bases for V and 15 bases for J; bases not matched to a gene: 20. Per germline, CDR1 MGHRA and CDR2 YSYEKL. The CDR3 sequence is 17 residues long. CDR3 DNA: TGCGCCAGCAGCCAAGATTCGAGGGGGCAGGGTTCGAGAGTTACGTTCTTC. The encoded protein is CASSQDSRGQGSRVTFF.

The chain carries TRBV6-1 and TRBJ2-1; 10 bases align to TRBD2. In germline, CDR1 is MNHNS, CDR2 SASEGT. The CDR3 extends over 17 amino acids. Germline trimming cut 4 bases from V and 0 bases from J; bases unmatched to any gene: 6. In DNA form, the CDR3 reads TGTGCCAGCAGTGTAGGACTAGCGGTTAGCTCCTACAATGAGCAGTTCTTC. This codes for CASSVGLAVSSYNEQFF.

The chain couples TRBV19 to TRBJ1-1, with TRBD1 identical over 8 bases. Germline V gene sequence: CDR1 LNHDA, CDR2 SQIVND (reference sequence). After removal of 4 bases from V and 4 bases from J, the junction contained 11 bases not matched to a gene. CDR3 length equals 16 residues. This CDR3 reads CASSRPTGVRSTEAFF. CDR3 DNA: TGTGCCAGTAGTAGGCCGACAGGGGTACGGAGCACTGAAGCTTTCTTT. Full variable domain (rest looked up from reference TRBV19 and TRBJ1-1): DGGITQSPKYLFRKEGQNVTLSCEQNLNHDAMYWYRQDPGQGLRLIYYSQIVNDFQKGDIAEGYSVSREKKESFPLTVTSAQKNPTAFYLCASSRPTGVRSTEAFFGQGTRLTVV.

The V call is TRBV19, the J call TRBJ2-7, with TRBD1 matching 8 bases. Germline V gene data show CDR1 as LNHDA and CDR2 as SQIVND (reference sequence). V shed 3 bases and J 6 bases; nucleotides not matched to a gene: 4. The CDR3 consists of 13 residues. Here the CDR3 reads CASSIRGLGEQYF. DNA for the CDR3: TGTGCCAGTAGTATCAGGGGGCTGGGCGAGCAGTACTTC.

This chain uses TRBV5-1 with TRBJ2-5; TRBD2 matches 10 bases. CDR1 is SGHRS and CDR2 is YFSETQ in the germline V gene. This CDR3 has 16 amino acids. The V and J ends lost 4 bases and 1 base, in that order; junction bases with no gene match: 7. The CDR3 DNA reads TGCGCCAGCAGCACAACTAGCGGGACGAGCCAAGAGACCCAGTACTTC. Protein product: CASSTTSGTSQETQYF. Complete variable domain (other parts from reference TRBV5-1 and TRBJ2-5): KAGVTQTPRYLIKTRGQQVTLSCSPISGHRSVSWYQQTPGQGLQFLFEYFSETQRNKGNFPGRFSGRQFSNSRSEMNVSTLELGDSALYLCASSTTSGTSQETQYFGPGTRLLVL.

The rearrangement joins TRBV7-8 to TRBJ2-2, with D perhaps TRBD2 (5 bases). Germline-derived CDR1 and CDR2 are SGHVS and FQNEAQ. The CDR3 has 13 residues. Trimming took 8 bases from V and 6 from J, leaving 13 bases between them. The CDR3 loop is CASSLGGAGELFF. The CDR3, as DNA: TGTGCCAGCTCACTAGGTGGGGCCGGGGAGCTGTTTTTT.

This clone was detected only a few times. V is TRBV18 and J is TRBJ1-2; 8 bases match TRBD1. The CDR3 totals 14 residues. CDR1 and CDR2 (germline): KGHSH, LQKENI. V was clipped by 6 bases and J by 7 bases; unmatched bases: 10. The CDR3 DNA sequence: TGTGCCAGCTCCCAAGAGACAGGGACAGGTGGCTACACCTTC. Its translation is CASSQETGTGGYTF.

The V and J genes are TRBV6-1 and TRBJ1-2, with D perhaps TRBD1 (5 bases). This CDR3 contains 17 residues. Trimming removed 3 bases at V and 0 bases at J, with 17 bases between. Germline V lookup: CDR1 MNHNS, CDR2 SASEGT. CDR3 in DNA: TGTGCCAGCAGTGAGGATCTACAGGAGCTAACTAACTATGGCTACACCTTC. Encoded protein: CASSEDLQELTNYGYTF.

This sequence joins TRBV10-3 and TRBJ2-5; 7 nucleotides agree with TRBD1. V was pared by 5 bases and J by 2 bases, with 11 bases of the junction left unmatched. The CDR3 sequence is 16 residues long. Germline CDR1 and CDR2: ENHRY and SYGVKD. CDR3 nucleotide sequence: TGTGCCATCAGTAAGACACCAGGGGGAATTCAAGAGACCCAGTACTTC. Translating gives CAISKTPGGIQETQYF.

This clone was recorded only once. This rearrangement joins TRBV6-5 to TRBJ2-2; TRBD2 aligns across 7 bases. Germline V gene data show CDR1 as MNHEY and CDR2 as SVGAGI. The CDR3 contains 13 residues. Unmatched junction bases numbered 1, after V lost 3 bases and J lost 6 bases. CDR3 residues: CASSYGGAGELFF. The CDR3, as DNA: TGTGCCAGCAGTTATGGGGGGGCCGGGGAGCTGTTTTTT.

The chain has TRBV9 and TRBJ2-7; D perhaps matches TRBD2 (5 bases). The CDR3 has 15 amino acids. Germline CDR1 is SGDLS and CDR2 is YYNGEE. V lost 0 bases to trimming and J lost 0 bases, with 10 bases between them. CDR3 protein: CASSVGTESSYEQYF. Written as DNA, the CDR3 is TGTGCCAGCAGCGTAGGGACTGAGAGCTCCTACGAGCAGTACTTC.

This sequence joins TRBV14 and TRBJ2-2; D may be TRBD2 (6 bases). The V and J ends lost 8 bases and 1 base respectively, with 8 bases between them. The CDR3 has 13 residues. From germline, CDR1 is SGHDN and CDR2 FVKESK. Written as DNA, the CDR3 is TGTGCCAGCGGAGGGTTGAACACCGGGGAGCTGTTTTTT. Encoded protein: CASGGLNTGELFF.

The gene calls are TRBV27 and TRBJ2-2; TRBD2 matches at 7 bases. CDR1 MNHEY and CDR2 SMNVEV come from the germline V gene (reference sequence). The CDR3 consists of 15 residues. J was trimmed by 6 bases and V by 5 bases; bases with no gene match: 9. The CDR3 loop reads CASSAGLWIPGELFF. In nucleotides, the CDR3 is TGTGCCAGCAGTGCGGGACTATGGATCCCCGGGGAGCTGTTTTTT.

The gene calls are TRBV5-1 and TRBJ2-7; possible D gene TRBD2, 6 bases. CDR1 and CDR2 (germline): SGHRS, YFSETQ. V lost 4 bases and J 6 bases, leaving 14 bases between the germline ends. The CDR3 covers 13 residues. This CDR3 reads CASSGPGLLEQYF. CDR3 coding DNA: TGCGCCAGCAGCGGACCGGGACTCCTCGAGCAGTACTTC. The variable domain in full, completed from reference TRBV5-1 and TRBJ2-7, reads KAGVTQTPRYLIKTRGQQVTLSCSPISGHRSVSWYQQTPGQGLQFLFEYFSETQRNKGNFPGRFSGRQFSNSRSEMNVSTLELGDSALYLCASSGPGLLEQYFGPGTRLTVT.

The table lists this clone with a few counts. The V call is TRBV10-3, the J call TRBJ2-7, with a possible D match to TRBD2 (6 bases). In germline, CDR1 is ENHRY, CDR2 SYGVKD. The CDR3 consists of 16 residues. V lost 2 bases and J lost 2, with 16 bases in between. CDR3 in DNA: TGTGCCATCAGTGAGGGTCTAACTGCGGGGCCCTACGAGCAGTACTTC. Translation gives CAISEGLTAGPYEQYF.

This rearrangement joins TRBV7-9 to TRBJ1-6; D may be TRBD1 (6 bases). V was cut by 3 bases and J by 8 bases, with 11 bases left in between. Germline V gives CDR1 SEHNR, CDR2 FQNEAQ (reference sequence). This CDR3 comprises 14 residues. DNA of the CDR3: TGTGCCAGCAGCTTGGGGGCAGGGGATTCACCCCTCCACTTT. This sequence encodes CASSLGAGDSPLHF.

The CDR3 protein is CASSVSGVVNTEAFF. As DNA, the CDR3 is TGTGCCAGTAGTGTATCGGGAGTCGTCAACACTGAAGCTTTCTTT. This chain links TRBV19 with TRBJ1-1; no reliable D call. Germline CDR1 LNHDA, CDR2 SQIVND (reference sequence). This CDR3 region has 15 residues. Trimming took off 5 bases at V and 2 bases at J, with 15 bases between the two ends.